A single sample is the source of the 15 T cell receptor beta chains below, sequenced in a study of CD8 T cells in ankylosing spondylitis (dated by TCRdb to about 2017). Libraries came from 5' RACE. Sequencing was carried out with an Illumina HiSeq 2500. Using fastp trimming at Q25 and MiXCR clonotype assembly, TCRdb reanalyzed the public sequencing data and kept in-frame beta chains. Rows merge per CDR3 protein into single entries with the most common DNA and genes. The sample has roughly 250,000 distinct CDR3 sequences on record, 8.6% of them singletons. The ten largest clonotypes hold over 6.5% of the sample. What was sequenced was blood, either unsorted or a sorted T cell fraction (not recorded which). These TCRs come from a male donor with ankylosing spondylitis or in good health (not recorded which).

This clonotype was seen a handful of times. The rearrangement uses TRBV7-2 and TRBJ1-6, with a weak D call TRBD1 (5 bases). Per the germline V gene, CDR1 is SGHTA and CDR2 is FQGNSA. With 7 bases removed from V and 8 bases from J, the gap between germline ends came to 21 bases. The CDR3 extends over 16 amino acids. In nucleotides, the CDR3 is TGTGCCAGCACTACCCGGGGAGGGGTATTTGATTCACCCCTCCACTTT. Residues: CASTTRGGVFDSPLHF.

In its sample, this clonotype was seen many times. The J gene is TRBJ1-1, the V gene TRBV7-2; D may be TRBD1 (6 bases). Germline loops: CDR1 SGHTA, CDR2 FQGNSA. V was clipped by 5 bases and J by 7 bases, with 17 bases between them. The CDR3 extends over 14 amino acids. The CDR3 region is CASSPRGGLNEAFF. The CDR3 region has the DNA TGTGCCAGCAGCCCTCGGGGGGGGCTTAATGAAGCTTTCTTT.

This clonotype occurred a few times. The chain is built from TRBV20-1 and TRBJ2-7, with 7 bases aligning to TRBD2. Germline trimming cut 6 bases from V and 0 bases from J; bases unmatched to any gene: 17. The CDR3 sequence is 17 residues long. CDR1 and CDR2 (germline): DFQATT, SNEGSKA (reference sequence). In nucleotides, the CDR3 is TGCAGTGCCCTAAGGTGGGACTATACAAAGAGCTCCTACGAGCAGTACTTC. Protein: CSALRWDYTKSSYEQYF.

The chain has TRBV6-2 or TRBV6-3 and TRBJ2-4, with 7 bases fitting TRBD1. The CDR3 is made up of 18 amino acids. The J segment lost 2 bases and the V segment lost 2 bases, leaving 12 bases of the junction unmatched. The germline V gene encodes CDR1 MNHEY and CDR2 SVGEGT. CDR3 in amino acids: CASSYGTERRISKNIQYF. The CDR3 coding sequence is TGTGCCAGCAGTTACGGGACAGAAAGGAGGATTTCCAAAAACATTCAGTACTTC.

This clonotype has at least ten counts. The rearrangement links TRBV19 to TRBJ1-4; maybe TRBD1 (5 bases). CDR3 size: 16 residues. Deletions cut 6 bases from V and 0 bases from J, with 14 bases between. From germline, CDR1 is LNHDA and CDR2 SQIVND (reference sequence). The chain's CDR3 is CASSHPGGATNEKLFF. The CDR3 DNA is TGTGCCAGTAGCCACCCCGGGGGTGCAACTAATGAAAAACTGTTTTTT.

This clonotype has a count of ten or more. The chain recombines TRBV7-2 with TRBJ1-1; tentative D call: TRBD1 (6 bases). From germline, CDR1 is SGHTA and CDR2 FQGNSA. The CDR3 is made up of 13 amino acids. The V gene lost 4 bases and the J gene lost 4 bases, with 10 bases spanning the gap. The CDR3 sequence is CASSSRGGTEAFF. The DNA for the CDR3 is TGTGCCAGCAGCTCCAGAGGGGGCACTGAAGCTTTCTTT.

This clonotype was seen repeatedly, ten times or more. The chain combines TRBV30 with TRBJ1-1; D remains ambiguous. CDR3 length: 13 residues. From germline, CDR1 is GTSNPN and CDR2 SVGIG (reference sequence). The V gene lost 3 bases and the J gene lost 1 base, with 9 bases spanning the gap. Here the CDR3 reads CAWRDTWNTEAFF. CDR3 sequence (DNA): TGTGCCTGGAGAGACACCTGGAACACTGAAGCTTTCTTT. The full variable domain, completed using reference TRBV30 and TRBJ1-1, is SQTIHQWPATLVQPVGSPLSLECTVEGTSNPNLYWYRQAAGRGLQLLFYSVGIGQISSEVPQNLSASRPQDRQFILSSKKLLLSDSGFYLCAWRDTWNTEAFFGQGTRLTVV.

This clonotype showed up many times. V and J are TRBV20-1 and TRBJ2-1, with TRBD2 matching 10 bases. Germline V CDR1 and CDR2: DFQATT, SNEGSKA (reference sequence). This CDR3 is 16 amino acids long. V shed 3 bases, J shed 6 bases, and the junction held 11 bases outside the gene matches. CDR3 in DNA: TGCAGTGCTAGTAGCGGGGGGCCCCAAATCTTCAATGAGCAGTTCTTC. It codes for CSASSGGPQIFNEQFF.

This chain uses TRBV30 with TRBJ2-1; no reliable D call. Per germline, CDR1 GTSNPN and CDR2 SVGIG (reference sequence). The CDR3 contains 10 residues. V lost 3 bases and J lost 6, with 3 bases in between. The DNA for the CDR3 is TGTGCCTGGAGCTTCAATGAGCAGTTCTTC. It translates to CAWSFNEQFF.

This clonotype came up many times. The genes are TRBV20-1 and TRBJ1-2, with D tentatively TRBD1 (5 bases). Per germline, CDR1 DFQATT and CDR2 SNEGSKA (reference sequence). This CDR3 comprises 12 residues. The V end was cut by 2 bases, the J end by 6 bases, with 10 bases between. As DNA, the CDR3 is TGCAGTGCTAGATTCCAGGGCGATGGCTACACCTTC. As protein: CSARFQGDGYTF.

This clonotype was counted a few times. The rearrangement links TRBV14 to TRBJ1-1; D gene unclear. Looked up from germline, CDR1 is SGHDN and CDR2 is FVKESK. This CDR3 is built from 15 residues. V was trimmed by 1 base and J by 4 bases, leaving 13 bases between them. CDR3 DNA sequence: TGTGCCAGCAGCCAAGTGTCCGGAGGGATCACTGAAGCTTTCTTT. Translation: CASSQVSGGITEAFF.

This clonotype has ten or more counts. The genes are TRBV30 and TRBJ1-5; 7 nucleotides agree with TRBD1. The CDR3 contains 14 residues. Germline trimming cut 0 bases from V and 7 bases from J; bases unmatched to any gene: 6. The V gene's germline CDR1 is GTSNPN and CDR2 SVGIG (reference sequence). CDR3 protein: CAWSVQGSRQPQHF. DNA of the CDR3: TGTGCCTGGAGTGTACAGGGGAGTAGGCAGCCCCAGCATTTT. Variable domain in full (rest from reference TRBV30 and TRBJ1-5): SQTIHQWPATLVQPVGSPLSLECTVEGTSNPNLYWYRQAAGRGLQLLFYSVGIGQISSEVPQNLSASRPQDRQFILSSKKLLLSDSGFYLCAWSVQGSRQPQHFGDGTRLSIL.

Details on this clonotype: This could be a read error, since a much larger clone is one nucleotide away. The CDR3 ends on some other residue instead of the conserved phenylalanine or tryptophan, so this is likely a read error. The rearrangement uses TRBV5-1 and TRBJ1-1, with D unclear. Trimming took 2 bases from V and 8 from J, leaving 13 bases between them. The CDR3 extends over 13 amino acids. The germline V gene encodes CDR1 SGHRS and CDR2 YFSETQ. The CDR3 bases are TGCGCCAGCAGCTTTGACGCCCGCACCGAAGCTTTCCTT. Protein: CASSFDARTEAFL.

The sample holds many counts of this clonotype. The chain has TRBV6-1 and TRBJ2-1; 11 nucleotides align to TRBD2. This CDR3 is 16 amino acids long. The germline CDR1 and CDR2 sequences are MNHNS and SASEGT. V trimming: 5 bases; J trimming: 3 bases; junction bases outside the gene matches: 6. The CDR3 is CASSITLAGGYNEQFF. CDR3 DNA sequence: TGTGCCAGCAGTATTACCCTAGCGGGGGGCTACAATGAGCAGTTCTTC.

This clonotype was detected many times. The rearrangement links TRBV12-3 or TRBV12-4 to TRBJ2-2; 7 bases match TRBD1. Trimming cost V 6 bases and J 5 bases; bases outside gene matches: 9. The CDR3 contains 15 residues. The CDR3 region has the DNA TGTGCCAGCAGCCTTGACAGGGTTAGGACCGGGGAGCTGTTTTTT. Encoded protein: CASSLDRVRTGELFF.